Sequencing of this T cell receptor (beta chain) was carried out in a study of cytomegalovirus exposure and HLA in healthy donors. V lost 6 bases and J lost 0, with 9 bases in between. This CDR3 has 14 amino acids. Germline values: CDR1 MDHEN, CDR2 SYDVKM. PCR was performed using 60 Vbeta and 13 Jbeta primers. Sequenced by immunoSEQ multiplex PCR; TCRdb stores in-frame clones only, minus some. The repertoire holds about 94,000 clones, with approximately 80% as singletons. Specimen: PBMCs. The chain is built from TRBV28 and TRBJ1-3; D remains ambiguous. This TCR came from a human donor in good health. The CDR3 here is CASSPHSSGNTIYF. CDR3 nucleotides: TGTGCCAGCAGCCCTCATAGCTCTGGAAACACCATATATTTT.